This T cell receptor (beta chain) was captured by sequencing in a study of T cell responses to AZD1222 COVID-19 vaccine. Clones were sequenced by immunoSEQ multiplex PCR, and TCRdb holds only the in-frame ones, with some missing. The repertoire holds more than 150,000 clones, approximately 90% seen once, with roughly 6% in the top ten. Whole-study results and caveats: Repertoire collection took place solely once the T cell response had peaked. Baseline antibody screening turned up just six seropositive AZD1222 recipients. Epitopes outside B.1.351 and B.1.1.7 mutated regions reportedly drew nearly half of spike TCRs. Donor demographics were predominantly white British with a female majority; clonal diversity may be underestimated.

The germline gives CDR1 LNHDA, CDR2 SQIVND (reference sequence). Trimming took off 10 bases at V and 4 bases at J, with 22 bases between the two ends. The CDR3 sequence is 15 residues long. About this clone: Its antigen is undetermined.

This sequence originates from an adult in good health. Sequenced material: peripheral blood, taken on day 0 of AZD1222 vaccination. This chain connects TRBV19 to TRBJ1-2; maybe TRBD1 (6 bases). CDR3 sequence: CATNRDTRKSYGYTF. Here the CDR3 DNA reads TGTGCCACCAACCGGGACACCCGGAAGAGCTATGGCTACACCTTC.